Below, 10 T cell receptor beta chains from the same sample are listed, as sequenced in a study of blood T cell repertoires in COVID-19 (dated by TCRdb to the early 2020s). Library method: the immunoSEQ multiplex PCR assay. The clones in this table, taken by TCRdb from immuneACCESS, are in-frame only. Not every clone is retained; where verified, under half of the shortfall comes from an unresolved V gene, and the cause of the rest is unknown. This sample is represented by about 210,000 clones; roughly 87% of them were singletons. The top ten constitute 7% to 7.5% of the sample. Sequenced: PBMCs or T cells enriched from blood (not recorded which). The receptors here all came from a man aged 30 to 39 in a cohort exposed to, infected with or recovered from COVID-19 (not recorded which).

The CDR3 nucleotides are TGTGCCAGTAGCCCGCCCAGGGGGCGCCCACCCTTAAACTATGGCTACACCTTC. Translation: CASSPPRGRPPLNYGYTF. This sequence joins TRBV19 and TRBJ1-2, with 8 nucleotides matching TRBD1. This CDR3 is built from 18 residues. CDR1 LNHDA and CDR2 SQIVND come from the germline V gene (reference sequence). V shed 6 bases, J shed 2 bases, and the junction held 17 bases outside the gene matches.

The chain joins TRBV7-2 to TRBJ2-3; 11 bases map to TRBD1. This CDR3 region has 15 residues. Trimming took 8 bases from V and 3 from J; bases not matched to a gene: 7. CDR1 is SGHTA, CDR2 FQGNSA, per germline. CDR3 in amino acids: CASGTGTGGTDTQYF. For the CDR3, the DNA is TGTGCCAGCGGGACCGGGACAGGGGGAACAGATACGCAGTATTTT.

The rearrangement links TRBV7-9 to TRBJ1-2; D is uncertain. V was pared by 1 base and J by 6 bases, with 15 bases between. The CDR3 is made up of 15 amino acids. CDR1 and CDR2 from the germline V gene are SEHNR and FQNEAQ (reference sequence). This chain's CDR3 is CASSLGELSVDGYTF. CDR3 DNA: TGTGCCAGCAGCTTAGGCGAGCTATCGGTAGATGGCTACACCTTC. Together with reference TRBV7-9 and TRBJ1-2, the CDR3 gives the full variable domain: DTGVSQNPRHKITKRGQNVTFRCDPISEHNRLYWYRQTLGQGPEFLTYFQNEAQLEKSRLLSDRFSAERPKGSFSTLEIQRTEQGDSAMYLCASSLGELSVDGYTFGSGTRLTVV.

The chain has TRBV4-2 and TRBJ2-1; 8 bases fit TRBD1. The V gene end was trimmed by 0 bases and the J gene end by 4 bases; junction bases not matched to a gene: 5. The CDR3 sequence is 16 residues long. Germline V gene lookup returns CDR1 LGHNA and CDR2 YNFKEQ. This CDR3 reads CASSQEGTGVYNEQFF. CDR3 coding DNA: TGTGCCAGCAGCCAAGAAGGGACAGGAGTATACAATGAGCAGTTCTTC.

A single count supports this clone. The rearrangement links TRBV6-5 to TRBJ1-5, with D possibly being TRBD1 (6 bases). The CDR3 has 14 amino acids. Germline V gene sequence: CDR1 MNHEY, CDR2 SVGAGI. V was cut by 5 bases and J by 9 bases, with 17 bases left in between. The DNA for the CDR3 is TGTGCCAGCAGTCCCAAGGGGGACCGGCGGCCCCAGCATTTT. Encoded protein: CASSPKGDRRPQHF.

CDR3 in DNA: TGTGCCAGCAGCTCGCCGGGACAGGGGTTCGCAGATACGCAGTATTTT. Encoded protein: CASSSPGQGFADTQYF. The V and J genes are TRBV11-1 and TRBJ2-3, with 10 bases matching TRBD1. CDR1 is SGHAT and CDR2 is FQDESV in the germline V gene (reference sequence). This CDR3 is built from 16 residues. J was trimmed by 4 bases and V by 4 bases; bases with no gene match: 8. Full variable domain (missing parts from reference TRBV11-1 and TRBJ2-3): EAEVAQSPRYKITEKSQAVAFWCDPISGHATLYWYRQILGQGPELLVQFQDESVVDDSQLPKDRFSAERLKGVDSTLKIQPAELGDSAMYLCASSSPGQGFADTQYFGPGTRLTVL.

This clone was observed a few times. The rearrangement joins TRBV19 to TRBJ2-7, with TRBD1 identical over 8 bases. CDR3 length: 14 amino acids. The germline gives CDR1 LNHDA, CDR2 SQIVND (reference sequence). Losses at the gene ends were 4 bases for V and 2 bases for J; bases not matched to a gene: 4. As DNA, the CDR3 is TGTGCCAGTAGTAGCAGGACAGGGCCCTACGAGCAGTACTTC. Amino acids: CASSSRTGPYEQYF.

V is TRBV3-1 (or the pseudogene TRBV3-2) and J is TRBJ2-3, with a tentative D call TRBD1 (6 bases). Germline CDR1 LGHDT, CDR2 YNNKEL (reference sequence). V was trimmed by 8 bases and J by 2 bases, leaving 17 bases between them. This CDR3 has 15 residues. Written as DNA, the CDR3 is TGTGCCAGCGGGCCAGGGGAACTTTTCACAGATACGCAGTATTTT. Amino acid sequence: CASGPGELFTDTQYF.

This chain connects TRBV27 to TRBJ2-7; 8 bases agree with TRBD2. With 0 bases clipped from V and 6 bases from J, the junction kept 7 bases outside the gene matches. Germline CDR1 and CDR2: MNHEY and SMNVEV (reference sequence). The CDR3 consists of 15 residues. The CDR3 sequence is CASSLSSSRGAEQYF. The CDR3 DNA reads TGTGCCAGCAGTTTATCTTCTTCGCGGGGGGCCGAGCAGTACTTC.

This clone was picked up a small number of times. The rearrangement links TRBV5-1 to TRBJ2-7; maybe TRBD2 (6 bases). The CDR3 sequence is 15 residues long. V shed 0 bases and J shed 4 bases, with 14 bases lying between them. CDR1 and CDR2 (germline): SGHRS, YFSETQ. The CDR3 spells CASSLGSGTTYEQYF. The DNA of the CDR3 is TGCGCCAGCAGCTTGGGTAGCGGAACAACTTACGAGCAGTACTTC.